The source of this T cell receptor beta chain is a study of CD4+ T cells in melanoma. Germline V gene data show CDR1 as MNHNS and CDR2 as SASEGT. The junction had 8 bases not matched to a gene; V was cut back by 5 bases and J by 9 bases. The CDR3 loop spans 13 amino acids. Clones were read by immunoSEQ multiplex PCR, and TCRdb kept only the in-frame ones, dropping some. Here the sample spans some 10,000 clones, roughly three quarters being singletons. This clone was counted between two and nine times. Sequenced: peripheral blood. The chain links TRBV6-1 to TRBJ2-7; 9 bases map to TRBD1. The receptor was isolated from a human donor with melanoma. CDR3 sequence reads: CASSPRDRVRQYF. For the CDR3, the DNA is TGTGCCAGCAGTCCCCGGGACAGGGTGAGGCAGTACTTC.